This T cell receptor (beta chain) was documented in a study of T-cell reconstitution after alpha-beta-depleted transplantation in children. General study results and limits: The study reportedly traced alpha-beta T cells about two months after transplant to several hundred expanded graft clones. T-cell counts and diversity at one year post-transplant came mainly from newly produced T cells. Surviving recipient T cells and thymic progenitors accounted for the high day-60 TCRbeta diversity observed in some patients.

Unique molecular identifiers were incorporated during preparation of the TCRbeta library. One entry per CDR3 protein, called by TCRdb with MiXCR from the PCR reads. This sample yields 300,000 to 400,000 distinct CDR3 sequences, of which around 15% are seen a single time; around two fifths belongs to the top ten. This clonotype was seen at least ten times. The target antigen is unknown. CDR1 and CDR2 (germline): SGHRS, YFSETQ. This CDR3 comprises 15 residues. V lost 1 base and J lost 5, with 15 bases in between. The chain uses TRBV5-1 and TRBJ2-5; the D is unclear. This TCR derives from a male patient between 2 and 15 years old who had a stem cell transplant for acute lymphoblastic leukemia, so the T cells may come from the graft donor. Material: PBMCs, mostly from graft donor cells, obtained 360 days after TCRalphabeta/CD19-depleted stem cell transplant. This chain's CDR3 is CASSLFSPGRETQYF. The CDR3 DNA reads TGCGCCAGCAGCTTGTTTTCGCCTGGAAGGGAGACCCAGTACTTC.